The clone carrying this TCR beta chain was counted only a few times. No antigen is known for it. This may arise from a read error, as a much more abundant clone is one base away. The total RNA was obtained from whole blood that was not fractionated. Attachment of unique molecular identifiers to individual cDNA molecules was performed in the library. In the source study's methods: Per-sample TCR counts ranged from 23,224 to 690,600, median around 96,000. One entry per CDR3 protein, called by TCRdb with MiXCR from the 5' RACE reads. TCRdb assigned the V and J calls; the authors' analysis was not used. The table records approximately 80,000 distinct CDR3 sequences, roughly 15% of them present only once. The sample originates from a study of human T cells and chemical hapten exposure. Study context: Across samples, TCR yields varied, mostly owing to small differences in pooled library volumes. Study results and caveats: DPC sensitization produced no change in TCRs with frequency above 1 in 1000.

There are 14 residues in the CDR3. Trimming removed 6 bases from V and 9 bases from J, with 15 bases in between. Germline CDR1 is MNHEY and CDR2 is SVGEGT. The V and J genes are TRBV6-2 or TRBV6-3 and TRBJ1-6, with D maybe TRBD1 (5 bases). The TCR originated in a female donor in good health. The CDR3 loop is CASSPGGDGSPLHF. CDR3 DNA: TGTGCCAGCAGCCCTGGGGGAGATGGTTCACCCCTCCACTTT.